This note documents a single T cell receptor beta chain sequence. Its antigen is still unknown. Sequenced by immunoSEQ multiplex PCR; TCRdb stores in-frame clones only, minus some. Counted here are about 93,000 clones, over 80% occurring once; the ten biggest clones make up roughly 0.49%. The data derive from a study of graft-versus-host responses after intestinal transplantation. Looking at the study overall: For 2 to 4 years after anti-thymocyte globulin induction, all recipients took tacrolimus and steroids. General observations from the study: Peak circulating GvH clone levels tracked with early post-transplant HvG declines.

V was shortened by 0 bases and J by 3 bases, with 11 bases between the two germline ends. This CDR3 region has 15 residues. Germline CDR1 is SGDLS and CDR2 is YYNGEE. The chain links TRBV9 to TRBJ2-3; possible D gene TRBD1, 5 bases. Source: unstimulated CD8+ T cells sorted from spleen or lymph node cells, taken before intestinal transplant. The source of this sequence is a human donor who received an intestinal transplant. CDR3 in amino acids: CASSVVIGATDTQYF. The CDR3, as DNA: TGTGCCAGCAGCGTAGTGATTGGGGCTACAGATACGCAGTATTTT.